The rows below give T cell receptor beta chains drawn from one sample of a study of blood T cell repertoires in COVID-19. The method was immunoSEQ multiplex PCR; TCRdb's version includes in-frame clones alone and lacks a portion of them. The sample contains hundreds of thousands of clones, roughly 90% of which appear only once. The specimen was PBMCs or T cells enriched from blood (not recorded which). The origin of the receptors is a woman under 40 who had recovered from COVID-19. Each CDR3 is given with its conserved first and last residue. A D gene is named only where the DNA matches it firmly. Rows may omit the clone size; those that give it use once, few, many or a size class.

j_gene | v_gene | abundance | d_gene | CDR3aa | CDR3nt
TRBJ1-3 | TRBV5-6 | - | - | CASSTNRAGNTIYF | TGTGCCAGCAGCACGAACAGGGCTGGAAACACCATATATTTT
TRBJ1-6 | TRBV7-9 | - | - | CASSLGGLSPLHF | TGTGCCAGCAGCTTAGGAGGGCTTTCACCCCTCCACTTT
TRBJ1-3 | TRBV28 | - | - | CASTPEGSHRGTIYF | TGTGCCAGCACCCCGGAGGGCAGTCATAGAGGCACCATATATTTT
TRBJ2-3 | TRBV18 | many | - | CASASPTDTQYF | TGTGCCAGCGCTAGTCCCACAGATACGCAGTATTTT
TRBJ2-7 | TRBV9 | - | TRBD1 | CASSPGTGDSYEQYF | TGTGCCAGCAGCCCGGGGACAGGGGACTCCTACGAGCAGTACTTC
TRBJ1-4 | TRBV28 | - | - | CATYRGGTNEKLFF | TGTGCCACTTACCGCGGAGGGACTAATGAAAAACTGTTTTTT
TRBJ2-1 | TRBV12-5 | - | - | CASGLGGLLSYEQFF | TGTGCTAGTGGTTTGGGGGGACTCCTCTCCTATGAGCAGTTCTTC
TRBJ2-1 | TRBV27 | - | - | CASSTVGWGAPPTNNEQFF | TGTGCCAGCAGCACCGTGGGATGGGGCGCCCCTCCCACCAACAATGAGCAGTTCTTC
TRBJ1-2 | TRBV5-1 | - | - | CASSLNPGDGYTF | TGCGCCAGCAGCTTAAACCCGGGTGATGGCTACACCTTC
TRBJ2-5 | TRBV5-1 | - | TRBD2 | CASSLLVAGFGETQYF | TGCGCCAGCAGCTTGTTGGTAGCGGGGTTCGGGGAGACCCAGTACTTC
TRBJ1-3 | TRBV25-1 | once | - | CASSSGAPEGNTIYF | TGTGCCAGCAGCTCCGGTGCGCCGGAGGGAAACACCATATATTTT
TRBJ1-1 | TRBV19 | - | TRBD1 | CASRQGYTEAFF | TGTGCCAGTCGACAGGGATACACTGAAGCTTTCTTT
TRBJ2-5 | TRBV6-5 | - | - | CASVMAGTETQYF | TGTGCCAGTGTTATGGCGGGAACAGAGACCCAGTACTTC
TRBJ2-3 | TRBV5-1 | - | - | CASSLGTGNKDTQYF | TGCGCCAGCAGCTTGGGCACAGGGAACAAGGATACGCAGTATTTT
TRBJ1-6 | TRBV7-2 | - | - | CASSLARSVINGSPLHF | TGTGCCAGCAGCTTAGCGCGGTCAGTGATAAATGGTTCACCCCTCCACTTT
TRBJ1-2 | TRBV19 | few | TRBD1 | CASTTVLGTGLNYGYTF | TGTGCCAGTACCACTGTCCTTGGGACAGGTCTCAACTATGGCTACACCTTC
TRBJ2-7 | TRBV13 | - | TRBD2 | CASTSGLADSSYEQYF | TGTGCCAGCACCTCCGGGCTAGCGGATAGCTCCTACGAGCAGTACTTC
TRBJ2-1 | TRBV23-1 | - | TRBD1 | CASREDRGAYNEQFF | TGCGCCAGCAGGGAGGACAGGGGCGCCTACAATGAGCAGTTCTTC
TRBJ2-7 | TRBV5-6 | few | TRBD1 | CASNFGLGQGMVQYF | TGTGCCAGCAACTTTGGGTTGGGACAGGGAATGGTGCAGTACTTC
TRBJ1-3 | TRBV19 | - | - | CATSRVLPGNTIYF | TGTGCCACCTCCAGGGTCTTGCCTGGAAACACCATATATTTT
TRBJ2-2 | TRBV3-1/TRBV3-2 | - | TRBD2 | CASSSTSGGGFGELFF | TGTGCCAGCAGCTCGACTAGCGGGGGAGGATTCGGGGAGCTGTTTTTT
TRBJ2-7 | TRBV24-1 | - | TRBD1 | CATSEWTGYTYEQYF | TGTGCCACCAGTGAATGGACAGGCTACACCTACGAGCAGTACTTC
TRBJ1-1 | TRBV5-6 | few | TRBD1 | CASSLDQGARVLVNTEAFF | TGTGCCAGCAGCTTGGATCAGGGGGCGCGCGTTCTGGTGAACACTGAAGCTTTCTTT
TRBJ1-5 | TRBV6-4 | - | - | CASRYTGINDQPQHF | TGTGCCAGCAGATATACAGGGATCAACGATCAGCCCCAGCATTTT
TRBJ1-2 | TRBV28 | - | - | CASSSPGETYGYTF | TGTGCCAGCAGTTCCCCGGGAGAAACTTATGGCTACACCTTC
TRBJ1-1 | TRBV7-9 | - | TRBD1 | CASSPGTGPQQNTEAFF | TGTGCCAGCAGCCCCGGGACAGGGCCTCAACAGAACACTGAAGCTTTCTTT
TRBJ2-7 | TRBV2 | - | TRBD1 | CASSGDRSTYEQYF | TGTGCCAGCAGCGGGGACAGATCAACCTACGAGCAGTACTTC
TRBJ2-7 | TRBV28 | - | - | CASSYPLWGRYEQYF | TGTGCCAGCAGTTACCCCCTCTGGGGGCGGTACGAGCAGTACTTC
TRBJ2-3 | TRBV27 | - | - | CASSNTDTQYF | TGTGCCAGCAGCAACACAGATACGCAGTATTTT
TRBJ2-1 | TRBV5-1 | - | TRBD1 | CASSARDRVNEQFF | TGCGCCAGCAGCGCCCGGGACAGGGTGAATGAGCAGTTCTTC
TRBJ2-3 | TRBV7-2 | - | - | CASSLARAASTDTQYF | TGTGCCAGCAGCTTAGCGAGGGCTGCTAGCACAGATACGCAGTATTTT
TRBJ2-2 | TRBV10-3 | - | - | CAISPGWSKDTGELFF | TGTGCCATCAGTCCGGGGTGGAGCAAGGACACCGGGGAGCTGTTTTTT
TRBJ1-5 | TRBV6-2/TRBV6-3 | - | TRBD1 | CASSYPRGQGDSNQPQHF | TGTGCCAGCAGTTACCCGAGGGGACAGGGAGATAGCAATCAGCCCCAGCATTTT